The rows below give T cell receptor beta chains drawn from one sample of a study of T cell responses to AZD1222 COVID-19 vaccine. Here immunoSEQ multiplex PCR was the method, and the copy in TCRdb shows in-frame clones only, minus some. The table lists 140,000 to 150,000 clones, 85% to 95% of them singletons, with less than 15% in the top ten. Sample: peripheral blood, taken after recovery from COVID-19. The source of these receptors is an adult who had recovered from COVID-19. Each CDR3 is given without its conserved first and last residue. A D gene is named only where the DNA matches it firmly.

TRBV5-5 | NA | ASSFRDGSSGNTIY
TRBV2 | NA | ASSEEWPAVYEQY
TRBV5-1 | NA | ASSLATGARNEQF
TRBV3-1/TRBV3-2 | NA | ASSQARRDEQF
TRBV19 | NA | ASSIRGLFDEQY
TRBV7-3 | TRBD2 | ASSLTSGAHNEQF
TRBV5-1 | TRBD1 | ASRTGGSAGQDTQY
TRBV11-1 | NA | ASSLETTSSYNEQF
TRBV6-5 | NA | ASSSHSKRRDTQY
TRBV24-1 | TRBD1 | ATSDSGQGTEETQY
TRBV7-9 | TRBD2 | ASSYSGLAGAGDTQY
TRBV29-1 | NA | SVLDGINEKLF
TRBV28 | NA | ASYTLGGAMNTEAF
TRBV29-1 | TRBD1 | SVATDRGSTEAF
TRBV7-8 | NA | ASSVTGTKETQY
TRBV4-1 | TRBD1 | ASSPYDRGLGETQY
TRBV27 | NA | ATGRGLEQY
TRBV11-2 | NA | ASSHGGVRDEQF
TRBV19 | NA | ASSIWGLGNQPQH
TRBV5-6 | NA | ASSSEGKIPNEQF
TRBV3-1/TRBV3-2 | NA | ASTPLGGELF
TRBV2 | TRBD1 | ASSVARGRITDTQY
TRBV19 | NA | ASSMTVKNYEQY
TRBV24-1 | TRBD1 | ATSERQGAAKNIQY
TRBV6-5 | NA | ASSRLDASSYEQY
TRBV28 | TRBD1 | ASSLGQGPTDTQY
TRBV19 | TRBD1 | ASSSRTGGSGNTIY
TRBV18 | TRBD2 | ASSSGTSGNNEQF
TRBV29-1 | NA | SVQRPDPQETQY
TRBV27 | TRBD2 | ASSKTSVASTDTQY
TRBV4-1 | TRBD2 | ASSQGSGGFRLAAATGELF
TRBV4-1 | NA | ASSLRDLSSYEQY
TRBV25-1 | NA | ASSGLTDTQY
TRBV4-1 | NA | ASSQDSTEYNEQF
TRBV27 | NA | ASSFWGEMNSPLH
TRBV10-1 | TRBD2 | ASSEFLTSGRVSGNEQF
TRBV19 | NA | ATHAGDTDTQY